Below are 23 T cell receptor beta chains sequenced from a single sample in a study of CD8+CD57+ T cells in acquired aplastic anemia. Profiles of TCR beta VDJ and CDR3 were generated from a genomic DNA template. TCRdb processed the reads anew with MiXCR; each CDR3 protein has one entry. The table has 35,000 to 45,000 distinct CDR3 sequences, approximately 71% seen once. The sample was sorted CD4+, CD8+, or CD8+CD57+ T cells (not recorded which) from PBMCs. These receptors all stem from a human donor in good health, serving as a control.

This clonotype was detected ten times or more. The chain links TRBV4-1 to TRBJ2-3, with 8 bases aligning to TRBD1. CDR1 is MGHRA and CDR2 is YSYEKL in the germline V gene. There are 19 residues in the CDR3. V was pared by 3 bases and J by 2 bases, with 16 bases of the junction left unmatched. In DNA form, the CDR3 reads TGCGCCAGCAGCCAGGCCGTAGCCTTAAGACAGGGGACCACAGATACGCAGTATTTT. Translated: CASSQAVALRQGTTDTQYF.

V and J are TRBV15 and TRBJ2-7; 8 bases are a match to TRBD1. The CDR3 extends over 14 amino acids. CDR1 is LNHNV, CDR2 YYDKDF, per germline (reference sequence). Germline trimming cut 3 bases from V and 5 bases from J; bases unmatched to any gene: 6. In DNA form, the CDR3 reads TGTGCCACCAGCAGGGCGGGGACAGGTAACGAGCAGTACTTC. This sequence encodes CATSRAGTGNEQYF.

The chain has TRBV9 and TRBJ2-5; 12 nucleotides agree with TRBD1. Losses at the gene ends were 2 bases for V and 5 bases for J; bases not matched to a gene: 10. Germline V lookup: CDR1 SGDLS, CDR2 YYNGEE. The CDR3 loop spans 17 amino acids. The CDR3 region has the DNA TGTGCCAGCAGCGTCTTTGCCGGGACAGGGGGCGCGGAGACCCAGTACTTC. Amino acids: CASSVFAGTGGAETQYF.

This clonotype has ten or more counts. The V call is TRBV20-1, the J call TRBJ1-3, with D possibly being TRBD1 (5 bases). The CDR3 extends over 16 amino acids. Between the trimmed V and J ends, which lost 0 bases and 2 bases, there was a span of 14 bases. Germline-derived CDR1 and CDR2 are DFQATT and SNEGSKA (reference sequence). The DNA of the CDR3 is TGCAGTGCTAGAGAGCGGGGGGGAGGGACTGGAAACACCATATATTTT. The encoded protein is CSARERGGGTGNTIYF.

The chain uses TRBV28 and TRBJ2-5; D could derive from TRBD1 or TRBD2 (5 bases each). Germline V gene lookup returns CDR1 MDHEN and CDR2 SYDVKM. The CDR3 covers 12 residues. In DNA form, the CDR3 reads TGTGTTTCCTCGCAGGGACGGGAGACCCAGTACTTC. Residues: CVSSQGRETQYF.

By its share, this clonotype is medium-sized. The chain recombines TRBV7-8 with TRBJ2-3; 12 nucleotides align to TRBD2. This CDR3 contains 15 residues. V dropped 5 bases and J dropped 5; count of bases not matched to a gene: 5. From germline, CDR1 is SGHVS and CDR2 FQNEAQ. The CDR3, as DNA: TGTGCCAGCAGCGCTAGCGGGGGGGTTGTAGATACGCAGTATTTT. Residues: CASSASGGVVDTQYF.

V and J are TRBV29-1 and TRBJ1-5, with D possibly being TRBD1 (5 bases). The V and J ends lost 6 bases and 6 bases respectively, with 18 bases between them. This CDR3 has 14 residues. Germline-derived CDR1 and CDR2 are SQVTM and ANQGSEA. For the CDR3, the DNA is TGCAGCGTCGGGGGATTAAACGCAGGTCAGCCCCAGCATTTT. Translating gives CSVGGLNAGQPQHF.

Here the CDR3 DNA reads TGTGCCAGTCAAAGTCTTACCTCCTACAATGAGCAGTTCTTC. Its translation: CASQSLTSYNEQFF. The chain couples TRBV2 to TRBJ2-1; unclear D gene. The CDR3 has 14 residues. The ends were cut back, 9 bases at V and 0 bases at J, with 12 bases in the middle. CDR1 is SNHLY and CDR2 is FYNNEI in the germline V gene. The variable domain in full, with the rest retrieved from reference TRBV2 and TRBJ2-1, is EPEVTQTPSHQVTQMGQEVILRCVPISNHLYFYWYRQILGQKVEFLVSFYNNEISEKSEIFDDQFSVERPDGSNFTLKIRSTKLEDSAMYFCASQSLTSYNEQFFGPGTRLTVL.

The chain links TRBV29-1 to TRBJ2-1, with D perhaps matching TRBD1 (5 bases). Trimming cost V 4 bases and J 4 bases, with 14 bases left between them. From germline, CDR1 is SQVTM and CDR2 ANQGSEA. The CDR3 runs 14 residues. The CDR3: CSVVLQGQYNEQFF. CDR3 nucleotide sequence: TGCAGCGTTGTCCTCCAGGGTCAGTACAATGAGCAGTTCTTC.

The gene calls are TRBV19 and TRBJ1-1, with TRBD1 as a possible D gene (6 bases). Germline V gene sequence: CDR1 LNHDA, CDR2 SQIVND (reference sequence). The CDR3 is 14 amino acids. V lost 5 bases to trimming and J lost 0 bases, with 10 bases between them. The CDR3 reads CASSARTVNTEAFF. The CDR3 DNA is TGTGCCAGTAGTGCTCGGACAGTGAACACTGAAGCTTTCTTT.

V is TRBV4-3 and J is TRBJ1-5; D is unclear. CDR1 LGHNA and CDR2 YSLEER come from the germline V gene. Trimming left V 10 bases short and J 6 bases short, with 13 bases between. The length of the CDR3 is 12 residues. The CDR3 DNA follows: TGCGCCACTAAAACGGGCAGTCAGCCCCAGCATTTT. This gives the protein CATKTGSQPQHF.

The genes are TRBV10-3 and TRBJ2-7; no reliable D call. V was cut by 10 bases and J by 6 bases, with 19 bases left in between. CDR1 ENHRY and CDR2 SYGVKD come from the germline V gene. CDR3 length: 13 residues. The CDR3 region is CATTPIGLSEQYF. CDR3 DNA sequence: TGTGCCACAACACCTATCGGGCTCTCCGAGCAGTACTTC.

This chain's CDR3 is CASSLEARVKAFF. CDR3 DNA sequence: TGTGCCAGCAGCTTAGAGGCAAGGGTAAAAGCTTTCTTT. The chain recombines TRBV7-2 with TRBJ1-1; D remains ambiguous. Germline V gene lookup returns CDR1 SGHTA and CDR2 FQGNSA. V gave up 1 base and J gave up 9 bases, with 12 bases separating them. The CDR3 covers 13 residues.

Judged by abundance, this clonotype is medium-sized. This chain links TRBV7-3 with TRBJ2-7; 10 nucleotides align to TRBD2. The CDR3 consists of 15 residues. Germline lookup yields CDR1 SGHTA and CDR2 FQGTGA. The V segment lost 1 base and the J segment 3 bases; nucleotides outside the gene matches: 3. The CDR3 DNA follows: TGTGCCAGCAGCTTAAAAGCGGGGGGGCTCTACGAGCAGTACTTC. It encodes CASSLKAGGLYEQYF.

The rearrangement links TRBV19 to TRBJ1-1; possible D gene TRBD1, 5 bases. V dropped 10 bases and J dropped 6 bases, with 12 bases sitting between them. This CDR3 spans 11 amino acids. CDR1 is LNHDA, CDR2 SQIVND, per germline (reference sequence). For the CDR3, the DNA is TGTGCCACCAGGGACGCGGCTGAAGCTTTCTTT. Protein sequence: CATRDAAEAFF.

This clonotype was observed at least ten times. The V gene is TRBV11-1, the J gene TRBJ1-1, with 7 bases matching TRBD1. The CDR3 sequence is 17 residues long. Germline loops: CDR1 SGHAT, CDR2 FQDESV (reference sequence). V lost 4 bases to trimming and J lost 4 bases; unmatched junction nucleotides: 15. The CDR3 protein is CASSSHDRAGVRTEAFF. The CDR3 region has the DNA TGTGCCAGCAGCTCACACGACAGGGCGGGAGTTCGCACTGAAGCTTTCTTT.

Ten or more counts support this clonotype. A clone one base away is much larger, so this may be a read error. The V call is TRBV9, the J call TRBJ2-1, with TRBD2 identical over 8 bases. CDR3 length: 15 residues. Germline V lookup: CDR1 SGDLS, CDR2 YYNGEE. The chain's CDR3 is CASSVTSGSCNEQFF. The CDR3 nucleotides are TGTGCCAGCAGCGTAACTAGCGGATCCTGCAATGAGCAGTTCTTC.

This clonotype occurred once. The chain has TRBV25-1 and TRBJ2-5; either TRBD1 or TRBD2 may fit D (5 bases each). This CDR3 comprises 15 residues. Germline V gives CDR1 MGHDK, CDR2 SYGVNS. V shed 1 base and J shed 3 bases, with 12 bases lying between them. The CDR3 sequence is CASSESGLREETQYF. The DNA for the CDR3 is TGTGCCAGCAGTGAATCTGGACTCAGGGAAGAGACCCAGTACTTC.

V and J are TRBV20-1 and TRBJ2-7; 7 bases fit TRBD1. Losses at the gene ends were 1 base for V and 5 bases for J; bases not matched to a gene: 11. This CDR3 is 15 amino acids long. Germline lookup yields CDR1 DFQATT and CDR2 SNEGSKA (reference sequence). CDR3 coding DNA: TGCAGTGCTAGAGCTAAGGGAAGGGGGCAGGACGAGCAGTACTTC. This encodes CSARAKGRGQDEQYF.

The chain combines TRBV6-1 with TRBJ1-2, with a tentative D call TRBD1 (5 bases). The CDR3 totals 14 residues. Germline CDR1 and CDR2: MNHNS and SASEGT. Deletions cut 4 bases from V and 4 bases from J, with 13 bases between. CDR3 sequence reads: CASSADSSVYGYTF. CDR3 nucleotide sequence: TGTGCCAGCAGTGCAGACAGCTCCGTCTATGGCTACACCTTC.

The chain employs TRBV29-1 and TRBJ1-2; no definite D call. The CDR3 is 13 amino acids. Germline V gene lookup returns CDR1 SQVTM and CDR2 ANQGSEA. V was cut by 4 bases and J by 0 bases, with 9 bases left in between. This CDR3 reads CSVGGSSNYGYTF. In DNA, the CDR3 is TGCAGCGTTGGTGGCAGTTCTAACTATGGCTACACCTTC.

This clonotype was seen at least ten times. J is TRBJ1-1 and V is TRBV5-5; D gene uncertain. Looked up from germline, CDR1 is SGHKS and CDR2 is YYEKEE (reference sequence). Trimming removed 2 bases from V and 3 bases from J, with 5 bases in between. The CDR3 loop spans 12 amino acids. The CDR3 nucleotides are TGTGCCAGCAGCTTAGGTTACACTGAAGCTTTCTTT. This sequence encodes CASSLGYTEAFF.

This chain connects TRBV12-3 or TRBV12-4 to TRBJ2-7; D possibly uses TRBD1 or TRBD2 (5 bases each). The CDR3 covers 13 residues. V was clipped by 6 bases and J by 3 bases, with 12 bases between them. The CDR3 protein is CASRIPGHYEQYF. The CDR3 bases are TGTGCCAGCAGGATTCCGGGGCACTACGAGCAGTACTTC.